One sample yielded the 11 T cell receptor beta chains listed below, sequenced in a study of T cells in Graves' hyperthyroidism and ophthalmopathy. Amplification targeted TCR beta CDR3 regions from RNA transcripts. The HTBI primer set served for first-round RT-PCR of the TCR CDR3. One entry per CDR3 protein, called by TCRdb with MiXCR from the multiplex PCR reads. Here the sample spans more than 300,000 distinct CDR3 sequences, around 13% being singletons. The sequenced sample was blood. The receptors derive from a woman aged 60 to 75 with Graves' hyperthyroidism.

DNA of the CDR3: TGTGCCAGCAGTGGGGGACAGGGGCCTGAAAAACTGTTTTTT. Its translation is CASSGGQGPEKLFF. V usage is TRBV6-1 and J usage is TRBJ1-4; 10 nucleotides line up with TRBD1. Germline assignment: CDR1 MNHNS and CDR2 SASEGT. V lost 4 bases and J lost 7; bases outside the gene matches: 3. The CDR3 has 14 residues.

The chain recombines TRBV28 with TRBJ2-1; D unresolved. The ends were cut back, 2 bases at V and 9 bases at J, with 11 bases in the middle. CDR1 and CDR2 from the germline V gene are MDHEN and SYDVKM. This CDR3 is 13 amino acids long. CDR3 nucleotide sequence: TGTGCCAGCAGTTTAATCGGGCGAGGTGAGCAGTTCTTC. It codes for CASSLIGRGEQFF.

This clonotype was picked up a small number of times. The J gene is TRBJ1-2, the V gene TRBV14; D not resolved. Per germline, CDR1 SGHDN and CDR2 FVKESK. The CDR3 has 14 amino acids. The V gene lost 4 bases and the J gene lost 2 bases, with 11 bases spanning the gap. DNA of the CDR3: TGTGCCAGCAGCCGGACTACAGCAAACTATGGCTACACCTTC. Translating gives CASSRTTANYGYTF.

At least ten counts were recorded for this clonotype. The V gene is TRBV15, the J gene TRBJ2-3, with 9 bases that match TRBD1. After removal of 4 bases from V and 3 bases from J, the junction contained 5 bases not matched to a gene. The CDR3 has 15 residues. In germline, CDR1 is LNHNV, CDR2 YYDKDF (reference sequence). The CDR3, as DNA: TGTGCCACCAGCATAGGGACAGGGAGTACAGATACGCAGTATTTT. Translating gives CATSIGTGSTDTQYF.

The J gene is TRBJ2-1, the V gene TRBV9; D uncertain. The CDR3 is 18 amino acids. V was cut by 2 bases and J by 0 bases, with 18 bases left in between. Germline CDR1 is SGDLS and CDR2 is YYNGEE. This chain's CDR3 is CASSVSGRNLDSYNEQFF. The DNA for the CDR3 is TGTGCCAGCAGCGTTTCAGGACGGAACCTTGACTCCTACAATGAGCAGTTCTTC.

This clonotype came up many times. V and J are TRBV27 and TRBJ1-1; D possibly corresponds to TRBD1 (5 bases). Trimming shortened V by 8 bases and J by 0 bases, and 10 bases separated the two germline ends. The CDR3 contains 13 residues. Germline lookup yields CDR1 MNHEY and CDR2 SMNVEV (reference sequence). CDR3 coding DNA: TGTGCCAGCGGGTGGACACTGAACACTGAAGCTTTCTTT. Translated: CASGWTLNTEAFF.

On this clonotype itself: A much larger clone lies a single base off, so this may be a read error. The V and J genes are TRBV5-5 and TRBJ2-5, with 7 bases fitting TRBD1. The junction had 10 bases not matched to a gene; V was cut back by 0 bases and J by 5 bases. The CDR3 length is 16 residues. CDR1 and CDR2 from the germline V gene are SGHKS and YYEKEE (reference sequence). CDR3 region: CASSLGGQRAWETQYF. The CDR3 DNA is TGTGCCAGCAGCTTGGGGGGACAGAGGGCTTGGGAGACCCAGTACTTC.

V and J are TRBV19 and TRBJ1-2; 7 nucleotides line up with TRBD1. Germline V gene data show CDR1 as LNHDA and CDR2 as SQIVND (reference sequence). With 4 bases clipped from V and 2 bases from J, the junction kept 4 bases outside the gene matches. The CDR3 consists of 14 residues. The CDR3 DNA reads as TGTGCCAGTAGTACAGAACAGGGGAACTATGGCTACACCTTC. As protein: CASSTEQGNYGYTF.

At least ten counts were recorded for this clonotype. The chain combines TRBV29-1 with TRBJ2-1, with D uncertain. Trimming took 4 bases from V and 8 from J, leaving 12 bases between them. The CDR3 covers 12 residues. CDR1 and CDR2 (germline): SQVTM, ANQGSEA. CDR3 residues: CSVGRPRHEQFF. The CDR3 DNA sequence: TGCAGCGTTGGTCGCCCGAGGCATGAGCAGTTCTTC.

This chain joins TRBV28 and TRBJ1-2, with D perhaps matching TRBD1 (5 bases). Germline V lookup: CDR1 MDHEN, CDR2 SYDVKM. CDR3 length equals 16 residues. V was pared by 5 bases and J by 0 bases, with 16 bases between. The CDR3 spells CASSPPFYRTNYGYTF. The CDR3, as DNA: TGTGCCAGCAGTCCACCTTTTTACAGGACTAACTATGGCTACACCTTC.

The genes are TRBV7-3 and TRBJ2-2, with a tentative D call TRBD1 (6 bases). Germline V gene sequence: CDR1 SGHTA, CDR2 FQGTGA. The V end was cut by 6 bases, the J end by 4 bases, with 12 bases between. CDR3 size: 14 residues. Here the CDR3 reads CASRGSGVTGELFF. As DNA, the CDR3 is TGTGCCAGCAGGGGGTCAGGGGTCACCGGGGAGCTGTTTTTT.